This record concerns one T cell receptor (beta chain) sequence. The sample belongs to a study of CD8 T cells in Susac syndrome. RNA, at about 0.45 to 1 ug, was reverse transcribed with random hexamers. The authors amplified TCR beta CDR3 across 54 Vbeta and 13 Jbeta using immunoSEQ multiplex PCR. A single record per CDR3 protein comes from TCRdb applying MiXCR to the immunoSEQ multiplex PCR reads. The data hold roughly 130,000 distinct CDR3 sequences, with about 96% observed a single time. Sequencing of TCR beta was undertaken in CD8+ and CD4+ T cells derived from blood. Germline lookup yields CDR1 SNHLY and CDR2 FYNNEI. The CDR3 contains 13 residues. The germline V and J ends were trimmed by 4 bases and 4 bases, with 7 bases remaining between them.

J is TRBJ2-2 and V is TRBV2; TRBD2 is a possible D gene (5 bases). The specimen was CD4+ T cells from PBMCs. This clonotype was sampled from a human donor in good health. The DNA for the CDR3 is TGTGCCAGCAGTGTACGGGGCACCGGGGAGCTGTTTTTT. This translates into CASSVRGTGELFF.